This T cell receptor beta chain came from a study of CXCR3-negative and CXCR3-positive naive CD8 T cells. Findings and caveats of the study: TRB CDR3s of CXCR3-positive naive cells were more hydrophobic than those of CXCR3-negative naive cells.

In regard to this clonotype: Its antigen is unidentified.

The libraries of TRB cDNA were prepared using 5' RACE with UMI labels. From its re-call of the 5' RACE reads, TCRdb lists each CDR3 protein once, without DNA. Its listing shows 150,000 to 170,000 distinct CDR3 sequences. The CDR3 is 18 residues long. The TCR originated in a human donor in good health. Some clones in this sample may be carry-over from other donors' samples. The sample consisted of naive CXCR3+ CD8+ T cells from blood. Subset reported: CD45RO-CCR7+CD27+CD95- naive CD8+ T cells expressing CXCR3 (TNR3+). J is TRBJ2-1 and V is TRBV12-3 or TRBV12-4; the TCRdb call, TRBD2, lacks DNA for checking. The CDR3 reads CASSLARLAGGPSGEQFF.